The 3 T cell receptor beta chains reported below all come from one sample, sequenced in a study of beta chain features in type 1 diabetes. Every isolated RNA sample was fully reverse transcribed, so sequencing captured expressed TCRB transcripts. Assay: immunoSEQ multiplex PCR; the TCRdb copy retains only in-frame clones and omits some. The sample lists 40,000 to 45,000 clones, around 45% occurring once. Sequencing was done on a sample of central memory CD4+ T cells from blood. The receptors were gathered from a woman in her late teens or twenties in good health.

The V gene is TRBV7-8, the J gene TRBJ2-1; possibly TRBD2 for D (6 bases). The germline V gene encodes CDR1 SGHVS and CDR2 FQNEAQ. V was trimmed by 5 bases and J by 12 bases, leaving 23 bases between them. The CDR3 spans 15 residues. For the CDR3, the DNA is TGTGCCAGCAGCAAAGCGGCAGGAAGGGCCGGGGGGCAGTTCTTC. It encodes CASSKAAGRAGGQFF.

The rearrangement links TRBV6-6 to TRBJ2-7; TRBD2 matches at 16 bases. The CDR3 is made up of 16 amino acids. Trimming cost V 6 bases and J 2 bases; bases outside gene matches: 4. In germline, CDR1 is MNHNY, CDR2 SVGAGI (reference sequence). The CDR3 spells CASRGLAGGSTYEQYF. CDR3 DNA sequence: TGTGCCAGCAGGGGACTAGCGGGGGGGTCAACCTACGAGCAGTACTTC.

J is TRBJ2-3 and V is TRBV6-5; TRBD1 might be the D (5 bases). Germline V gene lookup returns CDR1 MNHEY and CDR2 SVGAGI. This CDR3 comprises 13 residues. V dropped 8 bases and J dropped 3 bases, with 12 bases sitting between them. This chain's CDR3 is CASGKPGTDTQYF. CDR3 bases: TGTGCCAGCGGAAAACCAGGGACAGATACGCAGTATTTT.